This TCR beta chain originates from a study of T cell responses to AZD1222 COVID-19 vaccine. Per the germline V gene, CDR1 is SGDLS and CDR2 is YYNGEE. This CDR3 region has 11 residues. Trimming removed 4 bases at V and 6 bases at J, with 6 bases between. The repertoire was sequenced with immunoSEQ multiplex PCR; TCRdb's copy has only in-frame clones and lacks some. Among 130,000 to 150,000 clones listed, approximately 90% were seen once. The chain uses TRBV9 and TRBJ2-3; a weak D match, TRBD1 (5 bases). The TCR comes from an adult who received the AZD1222 COVID-19 vaccine. The sequencing here drew on peripheral blood, taken 28 days after the second AZD1222 dose. For the CDR3, the DNA is TGTGCCAGCAGCTCAGGGGATACGCAGTATTTT. The encoded protein is CASSSGDTQYF.